The subject of this entry is one T cell receptor beta chain. This record belongs to a study of CD8+CD57+ T cells in acquired aplastic anemia. Genomic DNA, the template, was used for profiling of the TCR beta VDJ and CDR3. TCRdb ran MiXCR on the reads and lists one entry per CDR3 protein. Of some 48,000 distinct CDR3 sequences in the sample, about 73% were seen once. Trimming removed 12 bases from V and 0 bases from J; junction bases left unmatched: 7. Per germline, CDR1 KGHDR and CDR2 SFDVKD. The CDR3 spans 14 residues. The sequence came from a human donor in good health, serving as a control. Input material: sorted CD4+, CD8+, or CD8+CD57+ T cells (not recorded which) from PBMCs. The genes are TRBV24-1 and TRBJ2-3; 8 bases align to TRBD1. The CDR3 here is CAVARTGSTDTQYF. For the CDR3, the DNA is TGTGCCGTCGCACGGACAGGGAGCACAGATACGCAGTATTTT.